This record covers a single T cell receptor (beta chain). These data originate in a study of STAT5B mutations in CD4+ large granular lymphocyte leukemia. In the original workflow: A productive frequency of 2.59 x 10-5 was the lowest detectable. Here immunoSEQ multiplex PCR was the method, and the copy in TCRdb shows in-frame clones only, minus some. V and J calls and clone size are those listed in that table; D and trimming were worked out from the DNA. The repertoire consists of roughly 40,000 clones, with about 86% occurring once and the leading ten covering about 2.8%. Germline V gene data show CDR1 as MDHEN and CDR2 as SYDVKM. CDR3 size: 11 residues. V was pared by 3 bases and J by 2 bases, with 2 bases between.

The chain has TRBV28 and TRBJ2-7; no clear D. This TCR was sampled from a human donor in good health. Sequenced input: CD4+ T cells from blood buffy coats. CDR3 DNA: TGTGCCAGCAGTTTGACCTACGAGCAGTACTTC. Protein sequence: CASSLTYEQYF.